Below are 5 T cell receptor beta chains sequenced from a single sample in a study of shared clonotypes between healthy human individuals. Clones were read by immunoSEQ multiplex PCR, and TCRdb kept only the in-frame ones, dropping some. The sample holds roughly 2.5 million clones, over 85% seen once. Sequencing was performed on naive CD4+ T cells sorted from blood. Subset in this sample: CD45RA+ positively selected. Receptors were obtained from a man aged 18 to 30 in good health.

As regards this clone: Other DNA sequences in this specimen translate into the identical CDR3. The chain is built from TRBV19 and TRBJ2-4; no firm D call. The CDR3 sequence is 13 residues long. The V end lost 5 bases, the J end lost 0 bases, and 5 bases lay between the germline ends. The V gene's germline CDR1 is LNHDA and CDR2 SQIVND (reference sequence). CDR3: CASSGLAKNIQYF. For the CDR3, the DNA is TGTGCCAGTAGTGGTCTAGCCAAAAACATTCAGTACTTC.

The rearrangement uses TRBV30 and TRBJ1-3, with D hard to call. V was clipped by 3 bases and J by 3 bases, with 21 bases between them. The CDR3 sequence is 17 residues long. Germline-derived CDR1 and CDR2 are GTSNPN and SVGIG (reference sequence). Written as DNA, the CDR3 is TGTGCCTGGAGCCTCTCTGGCCTGGAGGCGAATGGAAACACCATATATTTT. This translates into CAWSLSGLEANGNTIYF.

V usage is TRBV28 and J usage is TRBJ1-4; TRBD1 might be the D (5 bases). CDR3 length equals 15 residues. From germline, CDR1 is MDHEN and CDR2 SYDVKM. V was shortened by 6 bases and J by 8 bases, with 19 bases between the two germline ends. For the CDR3, the DNA is TGTGCCAGCAGACCCGGGACGGCTCGTGGGGAAAAACTGTTTTTT. Its protein product is CASRPGTARGEKLFF.

The V and J genes are TRBV6-5 and TRBJ1-1; a weak D match, TRBD1 (6 bases). Trimming removed 0 bases at V and 1 base at J, with 9 bases between. The length of the CDR3 is 15 residues. Germline V gives CDR1 MNHEY, CDR2 SVGAGI. CDR3 DNA: TGTGCCAGCAGTTACTCAGTGGGGGCGAACACTGAAGCTTTCTTT. It yields the protein CASSYSVGANTEAFF.

This chain uses TRBV19 with TRBJ1-6; D might be TRBD1 (5 bases). The CDR3 length is 17 residues. CDR1 is LNHDA, CDR2 SQIVND, per germline (reference sequence). The germline V and J ends were trimmed by 4 bases and 7 bases, with 20 bases remaining between them. The CDR3 nucleotides read TGTGCCAGTAGTACCCCCCCGGGGGTGGGTAGCAATTCACCCCTCCACTTT. The encoded protein is CASSTPPGVGSNSPLHF.